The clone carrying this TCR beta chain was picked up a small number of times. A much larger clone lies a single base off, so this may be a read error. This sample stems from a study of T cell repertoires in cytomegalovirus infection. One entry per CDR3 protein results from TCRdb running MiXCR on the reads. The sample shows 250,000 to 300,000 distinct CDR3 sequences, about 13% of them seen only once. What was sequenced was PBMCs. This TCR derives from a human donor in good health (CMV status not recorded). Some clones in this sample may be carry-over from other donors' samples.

The CDR3 loop is CASRTGTNYEQYF. The CDR3 DNA reads TGTGCCAGCAGGACCGGGACAAACTACGAGCAGTACTTC. This rearrangement joins TRBV28 to TRBJ2-7; the D gene is possibly TRBD1 (6 bases). This CDR3 has 13 amino acids. CDR1 is MDHEN, CDR2 SYDVKM, per germline. The V and J ends lost 6 bases and 3 bases respectively, with 12 bases between them.